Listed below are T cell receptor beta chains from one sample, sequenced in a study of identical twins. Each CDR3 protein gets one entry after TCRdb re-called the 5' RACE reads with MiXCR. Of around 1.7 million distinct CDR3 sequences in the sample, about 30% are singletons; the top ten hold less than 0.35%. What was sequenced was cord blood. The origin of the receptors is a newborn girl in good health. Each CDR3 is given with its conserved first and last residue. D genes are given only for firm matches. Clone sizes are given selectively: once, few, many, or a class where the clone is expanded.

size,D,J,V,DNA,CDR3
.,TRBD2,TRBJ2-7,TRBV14,TGTGCCAGCAGCCACCCGGGCGGGGGAGGTTACGAGCAGTACTTC,CASSHPGGGGYEQYF
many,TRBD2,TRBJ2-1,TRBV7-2,TGCGCCAGCAGCTTGGCTAGCGGGGGCAATGAGCAGTTCTTC,CASSLASGGNEQFF
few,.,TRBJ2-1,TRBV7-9,TGTGCCAGCAGCTTAGCGCGTCAGAACAATGAGCAGTTCTTC,CASSLARQNNEQFF
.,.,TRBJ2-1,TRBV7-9,TGTGCCAGCAGCTGGGGCCCGGTCCGGGACTTCCAAAATGAGCAGTTCTTC,CASSWGPVRDFQNEQFF
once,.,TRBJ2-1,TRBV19,TGTGCCAGTAACGGACAGCGGCGCTCCTACAATGAGCAGTTCTTC,CASNGQRRSYNEQFF
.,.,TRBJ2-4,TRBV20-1,TGCAGTGCTAGGGGCGCAAGGAACATTCAGTACTTC,CSARGARNIQYF
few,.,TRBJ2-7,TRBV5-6,TGTGCCAGCAGCTTGGGGGTCAGCGTCTACGAGCAGTACTTC,CASSLGVSVYEQYF
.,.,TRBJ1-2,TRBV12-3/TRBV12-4,TGTGCCAGCAGTTTGGGTGAGGGGATCTACGGCTACACCTTC,CASSLGEGIYGYTF
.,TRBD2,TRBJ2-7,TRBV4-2,TGTGCCAGCAGCCAATATACTAGCGGGGGATCCTACAATGAGCAGTACTTC,CASSQYTSGGSYNEQYF
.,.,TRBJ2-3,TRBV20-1,TGCAGTGCTAGAGATTGGTCAGATACGCAGTATTTT,CSARDWSDTQYF
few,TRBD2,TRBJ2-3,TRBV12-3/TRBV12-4,TGTGCCAGCAGTATGACTAGCGGGGGCACAGATACGCAGTATTTT,CASSMTSGGTDTQYF
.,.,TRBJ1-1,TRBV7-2,TGTGCCAGCAGCTTAGGGTCCAGGGGCTGGATGAACACTGAAGCTTTCTTT,CASSLGSRGWMNTEAFF
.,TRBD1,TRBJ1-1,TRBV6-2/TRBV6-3,TGTGCCAGCAGTTCCGCGACAGGGACCTACATTGAAGCTTTCTTT,CASSSATGTYIEAFF
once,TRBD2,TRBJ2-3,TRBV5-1,TGCGCCAGCAGCCCACGACTAGCGGGAAGCACAGATGCGCAGTATTTT,CASSPRLAGSTDAQYF
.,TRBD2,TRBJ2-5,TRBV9,TGTGCCAGCAGCGTAGCGACTAGCGCCAGAGGGGAGCAGTACTTC,CASSVATSARGEQYF
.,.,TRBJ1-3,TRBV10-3,TGTGCCATCAGGGGACACTCTGGAAACACCATATATTTT,CAIRGHSGNTIYF
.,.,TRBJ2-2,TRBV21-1,TGTGCCAGCAGCAGTTACGGGCGGGGGGAGCTGTTTTTT,CASSSYGRGELFF
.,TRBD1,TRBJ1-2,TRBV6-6,TGTGCCAGCAGTTTCCTACAGGGGGCGGTCTATGGCTACACCTTC,CASSFLQGAVYGYTF
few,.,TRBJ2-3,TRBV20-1,TGCAGTGCTAGTGTCGGCGGGCGGGAAATGACAGATACGCAGTATTTT,CSASVGGREMTDTQYF
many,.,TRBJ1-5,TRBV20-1,TGCAGTGCTAGAGATGGGCGACTATGGCCCCAGCATTTT,CSARDGRLWPQHF
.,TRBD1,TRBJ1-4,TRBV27,TGTGCCAGCATGATCGCAGGGGGGTCGGAGGAAAAACTGTTTTTT,CASMIAGGSEEKLFF
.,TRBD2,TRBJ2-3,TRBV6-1,TGTGCCAGCAGTGAGACTAGCGGGGGGGTAGCAGATACGCAGTATTTT,CASSETSGGVADTQYF
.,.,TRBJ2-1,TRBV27,TGTGCCAGCAGTTTTTCTAGCCAGCAGTTCTTC,CASSFSSQQFF
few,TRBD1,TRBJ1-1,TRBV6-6,TGTGCCAGCAGTTACGCCCAGACAGGGCTCACTGAAGCTTTCTTT,CASSYAQTGLTEAFF
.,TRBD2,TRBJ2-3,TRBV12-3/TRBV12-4,TGTGCCAGCAGGCAGACTAGCGGGAGGGGCACAGATACGCAGTATTTT,CASRQTSGRGTDTQYF
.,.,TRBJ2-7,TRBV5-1,TGCGCCAGCAGCTTGTCGTTGAGGGCTGAGCAGTACTTC,CASSLSLRAEQYF
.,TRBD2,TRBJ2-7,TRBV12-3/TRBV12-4,TGTGCCAGCAGTTTAGGTCTAGCGGGCGCGACTTTTTACGAGCAGTACTTC,CASSLGLAGATFYEQYF
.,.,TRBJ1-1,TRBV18,TGTGCCAGCTCACCCCGGGACGGCTACCCTGAAGCTTTCTTT,CASSPRDGYPEAFF
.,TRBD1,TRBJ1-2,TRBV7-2,TGTGCCAGCAGCTTTGACAGGGAGAGTGGTGGCTACACCTTC,CASSFDRESGGYTF
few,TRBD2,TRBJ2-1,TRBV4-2,TGTGCCAGCAGCCAAGAAAGTAGCGGGATGGTCAATGAGCAGTTCTTC,CASSQESSGMVNEQFF
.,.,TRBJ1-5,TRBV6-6,TGTGCCAGCAGCCTCCCGGGAGGCCCCAATCAGCCCCAGCATTTT,CASSLPGGPNQPQHF
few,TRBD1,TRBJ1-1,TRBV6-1,TGTGCCAGCAGTTCGGAGGAAGACAGGGCGGGCACTGAAGCTTTCTTT,CASSSEEDRAGTEAFF
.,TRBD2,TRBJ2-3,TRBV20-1,TGCAGTGCTCGCGGGGGGGCTCAAGATACGCAGTATTTT,CSARGGAQDTQYF
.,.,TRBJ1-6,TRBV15,TGTGCCACCAGCCCCCGAGGCAGGATCTCCTCCTATAATTCACCCCTCCACTTT,CATSPRGRISSYNSPLHF
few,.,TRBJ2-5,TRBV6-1,TGTGCCAGCAGTGCGGGACCCACCTACAATGAGCAGTACTTC,CASSAGPTYNEQYF
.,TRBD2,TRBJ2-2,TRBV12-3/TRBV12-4,TGTGCCAGCAGTCACCGAGGACTAGCGGGAGCCACCGGGGAGCTGTTTTTT,CASSHRGLAGATGELFF
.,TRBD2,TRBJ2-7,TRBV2,TGTGCCAGCAGAGCCGGGACTAGCGGGGGCTACGAGCAGTACTTC,CASRAGTSGGYEQYF
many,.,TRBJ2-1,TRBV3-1,TGTGCCAGCAGCCAAATTGGACTAAGCCAGTTCTTC,CASSQIGLSQFF
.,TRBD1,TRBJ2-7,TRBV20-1,TGCAGTGCTAGAGATACGGGACAGCACCCCTACGAGCAGTACTTC,CSARDTGQHPYEQYF
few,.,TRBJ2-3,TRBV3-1,TGTGCCAGCAGCCAAGTCGCGGTACCTAGCACAGATACGCAGTATTTT,CASSQVAVPSTDTQYF
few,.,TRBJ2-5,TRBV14,TGTGCCAGCAGCCGGGTTTACAGCCAAGAGACCCAGTACTTC,CASSRVYSQETQYF
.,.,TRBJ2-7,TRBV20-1,TGCAGTGCTCACGCAGCGGGCTACGAGCAGTACTTC,CSAHAAGYEQYF
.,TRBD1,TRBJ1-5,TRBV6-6,TGTGCCAGCAGTTACCGGACAGGGAACTTAGGGCAGCCCCAGCATTTT,CASSYRTGNLGQPQHF
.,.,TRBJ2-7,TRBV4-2,TGTGCCAGCAGCGCCAGTCGGGACGCCTACGAGCAGTACTTC,CASSASRDAYEQYF
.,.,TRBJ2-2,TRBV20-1,TGCAGTGCTAGAGACCCCACCGGGGAGCTGTTTTTT,CSARDPTGELFF